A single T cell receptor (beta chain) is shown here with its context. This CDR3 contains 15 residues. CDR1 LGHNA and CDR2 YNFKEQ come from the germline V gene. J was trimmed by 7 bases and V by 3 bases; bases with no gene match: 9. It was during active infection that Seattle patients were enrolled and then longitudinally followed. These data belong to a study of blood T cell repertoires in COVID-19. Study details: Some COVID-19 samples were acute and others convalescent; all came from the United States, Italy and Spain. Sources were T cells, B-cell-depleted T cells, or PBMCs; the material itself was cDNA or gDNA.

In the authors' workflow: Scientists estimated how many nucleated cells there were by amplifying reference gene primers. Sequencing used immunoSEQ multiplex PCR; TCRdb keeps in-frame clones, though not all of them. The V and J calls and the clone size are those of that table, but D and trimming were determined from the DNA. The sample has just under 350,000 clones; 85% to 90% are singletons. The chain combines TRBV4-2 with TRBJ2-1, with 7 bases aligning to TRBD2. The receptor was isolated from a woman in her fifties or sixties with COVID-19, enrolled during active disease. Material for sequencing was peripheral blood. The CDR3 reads CASSQEAGFGNEQFF. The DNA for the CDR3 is TGTGCCAGCAGCCAGGAAGCGGGATTCGGAAATGAGCAGTTCTTC.